This T cell receptor (beta chain) stems from a study of Tregs in tolerant kidney transplant recipients. Method: immunoSEQ multiplex PCR; TCRdb's copy keeps in-frame clones and lacks some. The sample consists of 95,000 to 120,000 clones, nearly 90% of them appearing once. Overall study findings and caveats: In tolerant patients, donor-specific Tregs outgrew total Tregs, suggesting antigen-driven expansion. This study did not directly address biological reproducibility. For some patients, primers changed over time, blocking nucleotide-level comparison.

Unstimulated Tregs (CD4+CD25+CD127-) and CD4+CD25- non-Tregs were sorted from PBMCs. The V end lost 8 bases, the J end lost 6 bases, and 17 bases lay between the germline ends. The CDR3 sequence is 14 residues long. Germline CDR1 WSHSY, CDR2 SAAADI. A remark on this clone: Its antigen is unidentified.

The receptor's source is a human donor who received a combined kidney and bone marrow transplant. The specimen comprised CD4+ T cells from blood, sampled before the transplant. The chain carries TRBV10-2 and TRBJ1-5; D unclear. CDR3 protein: CASSKAGSGQPQHF. The DNA of the CDR3 is TGCGCCAGCTCCAAGGCGGGGTCGGGTCAGCCCCAGCATTTT.